Following are 16 T cell receptor beta chains from one sample sequenced in a study of OX40 agonist ivuxolimab in advanced cancers. The repertoire was sequenced with immunoSEQ multiplex PCR; TCRdb's copy has only in-frame clones and lacks some. The sample holds about 83,000 clones, around 80% seen once. Sequences were derived from CD4+ or CD8+ T cells sorted from blood, sampled in a trial of the OX40 agonist ivuxolimab. The origin of the receptors is an adult with an advanced solid tumor such as melanoma, head and neck, liver or kidney cancer.

This clone was seen a single time. V usage is TRBV7-9 and J usage is TRBJ2-3; no clear D gene. The CDR3 contains 14 residues. Germline V gene data show CDR1 as SEHNR and CDR2 as FQNEAQ (reference sequence). Trimming shortened V by 2 bases and J by 2 bases, and 8 bases separated the two germline ends. In DNA, the CDR3 is TGTGCCAGCAGCTTAAAGGACCTCACAGATACGCAGTATTTT. This sequence encodes CASSLKDLTDTQYF. Supplemented by reference TRBV7-9 and TRBJ2-3, the full variable domain reads DTGVSQNPRHKITKRGQNVTFRCDPISEHNRLYWYRQTLGQGPEFLTYFQNEAQLEKSRLLSDRFSAERPKGSFSTLEIQRTEQGDSAMYLCASSLKDLTDTQYFGPGTRLTVL.

J is TRBJ1-4 and V is TRBV7-3; unclear D gene. CDR1 is SGHTA and CDR2 is FQGTGA in the germline V gene. CDR3 length: 15 residues. Trimming removed 2 bases at V and 5 bases at J, with 12 bases between. CDR3 in DNA: TGTGCCAGCAGCTTATCGCGGGCAGAAAATGAAAAACTGTTTTTT. Its protein product is CASSLSRAENEKLFF.

V and J are TRBV7-9 and TRBJ2-7, with D unresolved. V lost 5 bases to trimming and J lost 5 bases, with 10 bases between them. Germline V gives CDR1 SEHNR, CDR2 FQNEAQ (reference sequence). This CDR3 is 12 amino acids long. The CDR3: CASSLLADEQYF. CDR3 DNA: TGTGCCAGCAGCCTTCTGGCGGACGAGCAGTACTTC.

The genes are TRBV5-4 and TRBJ2-5, with D perhaps TRBD2 (6 bases). V lost 2 bases and J lost 5, with 22 bases in between. Looked up from germline, CDR1 is SGHNT and CDR2 is YYREEE (reference sequence). CDR3 length: 17 residues. This CDR3 reads CASSFFISGRLVETQYF. The CDR3 DNA follows: TGTGCCAGCAGCTTTTTCATATCGGGGAGGCTCGTGGAGACCCAGTACTTC.

The CDR3 region is CASSEGATNEKLFF. In DNA, the CDR3 is TGCGCCAGCAGTGAGGGAGCAACTAATGAAAAACTGTTTTTT. This chain links TRBV10-1 with TRBJ1-4; D uncertain. Per the germline V gene, CDR1 is WNHNN and CDR2 is SYGVQD (reference sequence). Trimming stripped 2 bases from V and 0 bases from J, with 4 bases between. This CDR3 contains 14 residues.

This clone is a singleton in its sample. The V call is TRBV5-1, the J call TRBJ1-1; D might be TRBD1 (5 bases). Trimming pared 4 bases from V and 8 bases from J, leaving 12 bases between. CDR3 size: 12 residues. In germline, CDR1 is SGHRS, CDR2 YFSETQ. In DNA form, the CDR3 reads TGCGCCAGCAGCATAGGACAAAAAGAAGCTTTCTTT. It translates to CASSIGQKEAFF.

The table lists this clone with a count of one. The chain recombines TRBV5-6 with TRBJ1-1; D is unresolved. V gave up 1 base and J gave up 5 bases, with 12 bases separating them. The CDR3 is made up of 14 amino acids. CDR1 SGHDT and CDR2 YYEEEE come from the germline V gene. The CDR3 loop reads CASSLRERRTEAFF. CDR3 nucleotide sequence: TGTGCCAGCAGCTTGCGGGAGAGGAGAACTGAAGCTTTCTTT.

The chain carries TRBV7-2 and TRBJ1-6, with D unresolved. Trimming took off 3 bases at V and 4 bases at J, with 10 bases between the two ends. The CDR3 loop spans 15 amino acids. Germline V gene sequence: CDR1 SGHTA, CDR2 FQGNSA. The CDR3 reads CASSFGGKYNSPLHF. CDR3 sequence (DNA): TGTGCCAGCAGCTTTGGAGGGAAATATAATTCACCCCTCCACTTT.

For this clone: This sample includes further DNA sequences coding for the same CDR3. V and J are TRBV2 and TRBJ1-1; D is perhaps TRBD1 (6 bases). This CDR3 has 14 amino acids. Germline V gives CDR1 SNHLY, CDR2 FYNNEI. V was shortened by 2 bases and J by 5 bases, with 12 bases between the two germline ends. The DNA of the CDR3 is TGTGCCAGCAGTGAACGTCGGGGGCGGACTGAAGCTTTCTTT. It specifies CASSERRGRTEAFF.

The chain is built from TRBV9 and TRBJ2-1, with D maybe TRBD2 (6 bases). The CDR3 runs 14 residues. Germline V lookup: CDR1 SGDLS, CDR2 YYNGEE. The ends were cut back, 0 bases at V and 4 bases at J, with 8 bases in the middle. CDR3 sequence: CASSVGGEYNEQFF. The CDR3 nucleotides are TGTGCCAGCAGCGTAGGGGGGGAGTACAATGAGCAGTTCTTC.

V and J are TRBV7-2 and TRBJ2-7; unclear D gene. CDR1 and CDR2 (germline): SGHTA, FQGNSA. Trimming took off 6 bases at V and 3 bases at J, with 6 bases between the two ends. The CDR3 totals 11 residues. DNA for the CDR3: TGTGCCAGCAGATTCAACTACGAGCAGTACTTC. Translation gives CASRFNYEQYF.

This clone has just one count. V and J are TRBV12-5 and TRBJ2-1; tentatively, D is TRBD1 (6 bases). The CDR3 covers 17 residues. Germline CDR1 reads LGHNT; CDR2 reads FRNRAP. V lost 1 base to trimming and J lost 5 bases, with 18 bases between them. In DNA form, the CDR3 reads TGTGCTAGTGGTTTGGACCCGGGAAGGGGGTATGACAATGAGCAGTTCTTC. It codes for CASGLDPGRGYDNEQFF.

The gene calls are TRBV4-1 and TRBJ1-1; maybe TRBD1 (6 bases). Trimming left V 4 bases short and J 5 bases short, with 17 bases between. The germline V gene has CDR1 MGHRA and CDR2 YSYEKL. This CDR3 contains 15 residues. The CDR3 is CASSRVAVRGTEAFF. CDR3 nucleotides: TGCGCCAGCAGCCGAGTAGCAGTCAGGGGAACTGAAGCTTTCTTT.

V is TRBV28 and J is TRBJ2-1; 8 bases agree with TRBD2. This CDR3 is 17 amino acids long. Per germline, CDR1 MDHEN and CDR2 SYDVKM. The V segment lost 3 bases and the J segment 5 bases; nucleotides outside the gene matches: 12. CDR3 sequence: CASSFPLERGSHNEQFF. The CDR3, as DNA: TGTGCCAGCAGTTTTCCCCTGGAGCGGGGGTCCCACAATGAGCAGTTCTTC.

The CDR3 region is CASSPAGTVNGYTF. As DNA, the CDR3 is TGCGCCAGCAGCCCTGCCGGGACAGTCAATGGCTACACCTTC. This chain connects TRBV5-1 to TRBJ1-2; 7 nucleotides agree with TRBD1. The length of the CDR3 is 14 residues. CDR1 and CDR2 from the germline V gene are SGHRS and YFSETQ. V trimming: 4 bases; J trimming: 6 bases; junction bases outside the gene matches: 9.

The chain joins TRBV10-3 to TRBJ2-1; maybe TRBD2 (6 bases). The ends were cut back, 7 bases at V and 7 bases at J, with 11 bases in the middle. CDR1 is ENHRY and CDR2 is SYGVKD in the germline V gene. This CDR3 has 12 residues. The DNA of the CDR3 is TGTGCCATCAACGGGGCGGGAAATGAGCAGTTCTTC. Its translation is CAINGAGNEQFF.